One and the same sample provided the 2 T cell receptor beta chains below, sequenced in a study of shared clonotypes between healthy human individuals. Using immunoSEQ multiplex PCR, the repertoire was profiled, and TCRdb retains in-frame clones only, with some absent. The sample carries about 2.3 million clones, over 85% recorded once. The specimen sequenced was naive CD4+ T cells from PBMCs. Specified subset: CD45RA+ positively selected. These receptors were collected from a man aged 18 to 30 in good health. Some clones in this sample may be carry-over from other donors' samples.

Comments on this clone: Other DNA sequences in this sample translate to the same CDR3. J is TRBJ2-7 and V is TRBV5-4; D assignment may be TRBD1 or TRBD2 (5 bases each). Trimming took 0 bases from V and 4 from J, leaving 11 bases between them. Germline assignment: CDR1 SGHNT and CDR2 YYREEE (reference sequence). The CDR3 length is 14 residues. The DNA of the CDR3 is TGTGCCAGCAGCTTGGACCCGGGACCTTACGAGCAGTACTTC. Translating it yields CASSLDPGPYEQYF.

This chain connects TRBV10-3 to TRBJ1-5; a weak D match, TRBD1 (6 bases). This CDR3 has 18 amino acids. Germline V lookup: CDR1 ENHRY, CDR2 SYGVKD. The germline V and J ends were trimmed by 10 bases and 2 bases, with 27 bases remaining between them. CDR3 sequence (DNA): TGTGCCACCCAACAGCTAGGAGGGGGACCAGGGGGCAATCAGCCCCAGCATTTT. This encodes CATQQLGGGPGGNQPQHF.